The entry below describes one T cell receptor (beta chain). These data are taken from a study of blood T cell repertoires in COVID-19. The overall study: Samples came from the United States, Italy and Spain, spanning acute and convalescent COVID-19.

The Seattle site enrolled patients during active infection and followed them longitudinally. V lost 0 bases and J 5 bases, leaving 13 bases between the germline ends. The CDR3 extends over 15 amino acids. CDR1 MGHRA and CDR2 YSYEKL come from the germline V gene. Authors' data handling: Reference gene primer amplification gave nucleated cell count estimates. The repertoire was sequenced with immunoSEQ multiplex PCR; TCRdb's copy has only in-frame clones and lacks some. V, J and clone size were drawn from that table, and D and trimming were deduced from the DNA. The profile shows 200,000 to 250,000 clones, about 83% of them singletons.

The chain carries TRBV4-1 and TRBJ1-1, with no clear D. Sequenced material: peripheral blood. This TCR was sampled from a woman in her twenties or thirties with COVID-19, enrolled during active disease. CDR3 residues: CASSQDPDAWTEAFF. The CDR3 nucleotides read TGCGCCAGCAGCCAAGACCCAGATGCCTGGACTGAAGCTTTCTTT.